The T cell receptor (beta chain) under discussion was sequenced for a study of blood T cell repertoires in COVID-19. Those enrolled, adults aged about 18 to 89 years, came from under 25 US areas. CDR3 length equals 13 residues. After removal of 5 bases from V and 6 bases from J, the junction contained 5 bases not matched to a gene. Germline V gene sequence: CDR1 MNHEY, CDR2 SVGEGT. Authors' data handling: Amplification with reference gene primers provided the estimates of nucleated cell counts. TCRdb's copy holds only in-frame clones and misses some; the assay was immunoSEQ multiplex PCR. The V and J calls and clone size were taken over from that table, and D and trimming were inferred from the DNA. This sample has hundreds of thousands of clones, with 86% found just once.

This chain connects TRBV6-2 or TRBV6-3 to TRBJ2-7; 9 positions match TRBD1. The sequence was collected from a woman aged 45-60 years who had recovered from COVID-19. Sequenced material: PBMCs or T cells enriched from blood (not recorded which). This CDR3 is CASSIGTGFEQYF. The CDR3 nucleotides are TGTGCCAGCAGTATCGGGACAGGGTTCGAGCAGTACTTC.